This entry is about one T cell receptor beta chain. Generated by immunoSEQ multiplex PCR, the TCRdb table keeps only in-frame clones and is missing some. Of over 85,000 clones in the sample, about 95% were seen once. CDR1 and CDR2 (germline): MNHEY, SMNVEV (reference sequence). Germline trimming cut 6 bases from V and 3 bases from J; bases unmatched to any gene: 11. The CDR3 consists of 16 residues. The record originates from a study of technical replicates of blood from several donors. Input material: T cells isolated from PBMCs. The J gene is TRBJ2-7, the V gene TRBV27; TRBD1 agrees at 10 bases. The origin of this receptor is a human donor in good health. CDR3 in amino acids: CASRRTGGYLNYEQYF. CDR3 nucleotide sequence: TGTGCCAGCAGGAGGACAGGGGGTTACTTAAACTACGAGCAGTACTTC.